The rows below give T cell receptor beta chains drawn from one sample of a study of graft-versus-host responses after intestinal transplantation. Sequencing was performed with immunoSEQ multiplex PCR; in TCRdb, only in-frame clones are kept and a portion is missing. The sample lists about 39,000 clones, just under 90% occurring once. The sequencing used PBMCs, collected approximately 270 days after transplant. These receptors all stem from a human patient who received an intestinal transplant, so some T cells may come from the graft donor. The CDR3 runs from the conserved cysteine through the conserved F or W. A D gene is named only where the DNA matches it firmly.

d_call: NA
v_call: TRBV2
j_call: TRBJ2-3
cdr3_aa: CASSQTSWGDTQYF
cdr3_nt: TGTGCCAGCAGCCAAACTAGCTGGGGCGATACGCAGTATTTT

d_call: TRBD1
v_call: TRBV6-1
j_call: TRBJ1-2
cdr3_aa: CASSPGQGTYGYTF
cdr3_nt: TGTGCCAGCAGCCCCGGACAGGGAACCTATGGCTACACCTTC

d_call: TRBD2
v_call: TRBV6-1
j_call: TRBJ2-7
cdr3_aa: CASSRTSGDYEQYF
cdr3_nt: TGTGCCAGCAGTCGGACTAGCGGGGACTACGAGCAGTACTTC

d_call: NA
v_call: TRBV10-3
j_call: TRBJ2-7
cdr3_aa: CAISASDSLYEQYF
cdr3_nt: TGTGCCATCAGTGCTTCCGATTCCCTCTACGAGCAGTACTTC

d_call: NA
v_call: TRBV12-5
j_call: TRBJ2-2
cdr3_aa: CASGLASGTENTGELFF
cdr3_nt: TGTGCTAGTGGTTTGGCATCCGGGACCGAAAACACCGGGGAGCTGTTTTTT

d_call: NA
v_call: TRBV11-2
j_call: TRBJ1-4
cdr3_aa: CASSGKTGGLFF
cdr3_nt: TGTGCCAGCAGCGGCAAGACGGGGGGGCTGTTTTTT

d_call: TRBD1
v_call: TRBV19
j_call: TRBJ1-4
cdr3_aa: CASRVVGQARKTSEKLFF
cdr3_nt: TGTGCCAGTAGGGTCGTTGGACAGGCTAGGAAGACGAGCGAAAAACTGTTTTTT

d_call: TRBD2
v_call: TRBV11-3
j_call: TRBJ2-1
cdr3_aa: CASSIQNGLAAYNEQFF
cdr3_nt: TGTGCCAGCAGCATCCAAAATGGACTAGCGGCCTACAATGAGCAGTTCTTC

d_call: NA
v_call: TRBV27
j_call: TRBJ2-7
cdr3_aa: CASGDTEAYEQYF
cdr3_nt: TGTGCCAGCGGGGACACCGAGGCCTACGAGCAGTACTTC

d_call: NA
v_call: TRBV25-1
j_call: TRBJ1-2
cdr3_aa: CASSPTRGAGYTF
cdr3_nt: TGTGCCAGCAGCCCTACGCGGGGTGCCGGCTACACCTTC

d_call: NA
v_call: TRBV7-9
j_call: TRBJ1-4
cdr3_aa: CASSLRTATNEKLFF
cdr3_nt: TGTGCCAGCAGCTTAAGAACAGCTACTAATGAAAAACTGTTTTTT

d_call: NA
v_call: TRBV10-1
j_call: TRBJ1-2
cdr3_aa: CASSGSFNYGYTF
cdr3_nt: TGCGCCAGCAGTGGCTCGTTCAACTATGGCTACACCTTC

d_call: NA
v_call: TRBV27
j_call: TRBJ1-6
cdr3_aa: CASSLSPITSTYNSPLHF
cdr3_nt: TGTGCCAGCAGTTTAAGCCCTATTACAAGCACCTATAATTCACCCCTCCACTTT

d_call: NA
v_call: TRBV5-1
j_call: TRBJ2-3
cdr3_aa: CASSWGSAGADTQYF
cdr3_nt: TGCGCCAGCAGCTGGGGGTCGGCCGGCGCAGATACGCAGTATTTT

d_call: NA
v_call: TRBV4-1
j_call: TRBJ2-6
cdr3_aa: CASSQNRVGMAGANVLTF
cdr3_nt: TGCGCCAGCAGCCAGAACAGGGTAGGGATGGCTGGGGCCAACGTCCTGACTTTC

d_call: TRBD2
v_call: TRBV27
j_call: TRBJ2-1
cdr3_aa: CASLRLAGGNEQFF
cdr3_nt: TGTGCCAGTCTCCGACTAGCGGGGGGGAATGAGCAGTTCTTC

d_call: NA
v_call: TRBV5-4
j_call: TRBJ1-3
cdr3_aa: CASSLGGSGNTIYF
cdr3_nt: TGTGCCAGCAGCTTGGGGGGCTCTGGAAACACCATATATTTT